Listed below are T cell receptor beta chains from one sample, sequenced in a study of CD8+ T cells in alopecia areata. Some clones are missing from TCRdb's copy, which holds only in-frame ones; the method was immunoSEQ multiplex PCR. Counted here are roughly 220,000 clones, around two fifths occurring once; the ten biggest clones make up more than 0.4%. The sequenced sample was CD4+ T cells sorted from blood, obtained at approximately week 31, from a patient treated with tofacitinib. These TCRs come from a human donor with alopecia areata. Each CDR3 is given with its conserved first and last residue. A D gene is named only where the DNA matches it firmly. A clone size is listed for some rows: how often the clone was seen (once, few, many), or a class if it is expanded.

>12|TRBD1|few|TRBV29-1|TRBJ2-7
CSVDGQGNEQYF
TGCAGCGTCGACGGACAGGGTAACGAGCAGTACTTC
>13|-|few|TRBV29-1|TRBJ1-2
CSVDKQGSYGYTF
TGCAGCGTTGATAAGCAGGGGTCCTATGGCTACACCTTC
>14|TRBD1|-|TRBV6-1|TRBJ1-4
CASSPDRGGEKLFF
TGTGCCAGCAGTCCTGACAGGGGTGGTGAAAAACTGTTTTTT
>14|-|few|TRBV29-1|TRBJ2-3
CSVEATGGTDTQYF
TGCAGCGTTGAGGCGACAGGCGGCACAGATACGCAGTATTTT
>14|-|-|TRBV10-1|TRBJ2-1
CASSEYRDKAEQFF
TGCGCCAGCAGTGAATACCGAGACAAGGCTGAGCAGTTCTTC
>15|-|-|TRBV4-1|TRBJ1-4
CASSQVTVSNEKLFF
TGCGCCAGCAGCCAAGTGACAGTCTCAAATGAAAAACTGTTTTTT
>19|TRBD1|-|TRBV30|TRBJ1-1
CGVLGAYGKGRQGATEAFF
TGTGGGGTCCTTGGAGCGTACGGGAAGGGGCGGCAGGGGGCCACTGAAGCTTTCTTT
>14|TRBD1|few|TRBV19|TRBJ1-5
CASSSQGAGQPQHF
TGTGCCAGTAGTAGCCAGGGGGCCGGGCAGCCCCAGCATTTT
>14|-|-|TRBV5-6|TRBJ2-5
CASSLREWEETQYF
TGTGCCAGCAGCTTGCGCGAGTGGGAGGAGACCCAGTACTTC
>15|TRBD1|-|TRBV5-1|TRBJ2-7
CASSLQGQGAYEQYF
TGCGCCAGCAGCTTGCAGGGACAGGGGGCCTACGAGCAGTACTTC
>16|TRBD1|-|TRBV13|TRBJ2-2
CASSSRTGGYIGELFF
TGTGCCAGCAGCTCGCGGACAGGGGGTTATATCGGGGAGCTGTTTTTT
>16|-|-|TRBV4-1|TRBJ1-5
CASSQGAGKGDQPQHF
TGCGCCAGCAGCCAGGGCGCGGGGAAGGGTGATCAGCCCCAGCATTTT
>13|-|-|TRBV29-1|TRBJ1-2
CSVREGEGYGYTF
TGCAGCGTTCGGGAGGGTGAAGGCTATGGCTACACCTTC
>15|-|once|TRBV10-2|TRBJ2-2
CASSLAGSNTGELFF
TGCGCCAGCAGTTTGGCAGGCTCGAACACCGGGGAGCTGTTTTTT
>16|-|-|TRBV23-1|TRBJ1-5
CASSQSSGDGNQPQHF
TGCGCCAGCAGTCAATCTTCTGGGGACGGCAATCAGCCCCAGCATTTT
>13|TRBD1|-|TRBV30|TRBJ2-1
CAWTGQIYNEQFF
TGTGCCTGGACGGGACAGATCTACAATGAGCAGTTCTTC
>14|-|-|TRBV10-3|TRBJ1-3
CAIKGYNSGNTIYF
TGTGCCATCAAAGGGTACAACTCTGGAAACACCATATATTTT
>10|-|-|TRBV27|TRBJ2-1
CASSRNEQFF
TGTGCCAGCAGCCGTAATGAGCAGTTCTTC
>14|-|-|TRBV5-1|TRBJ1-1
CASSSNDRRTEAFF
TGCGCCAGCAGCTCTAACGACAGGAGGACTGAAGCTTTCTTT
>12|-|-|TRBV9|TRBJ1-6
CASSGYGDSLHF
TGTGCCAGCAGCGGTTATGGGGACTCCCTCCACTTT
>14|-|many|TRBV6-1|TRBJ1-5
CASSVTGGNQPQHF
TGTGCCAGCAGTGTAACGGGGGGCAATCAGCCCCAGCATTTT
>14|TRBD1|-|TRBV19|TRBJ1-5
CASSIDRVGQPQHF
TGTGCCAGTAGTATTGACAGGGTTGGTCAGCCCCAGCATTTT
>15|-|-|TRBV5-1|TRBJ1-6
CASSLVGGGNSPLHF
TGCGCCAGCAGCCTGGTTGGGGGAGGAAATTCACCCCTCCACTTT
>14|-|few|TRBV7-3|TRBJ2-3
CASSLGYSTDTQYF
TGTGCCAGCAGCTTAGGCTACAGCACAGATACGCAGTATTTT
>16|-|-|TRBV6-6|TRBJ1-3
CASSYGQLLSGNTIYF
TGTGCCAGCAGTTATGGACAGCTCCTTTCTGGAAACACCATATATTTT
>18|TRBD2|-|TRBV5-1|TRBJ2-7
CASSDQIPGLVATYEQYF
TGCGCCAGCAGCGACCAAATACCGGGACTAGTGGCCACCTACGAGCAGTACTTC
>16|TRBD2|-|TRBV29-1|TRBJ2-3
CSGVESSGRESYTQYF
TGCAGCGGGGTTGAATCTAGCGGGAGGGAATCTTATACGCAGTATTTT
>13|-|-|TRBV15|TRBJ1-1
CATSHGAPTEAFF
TGTGCCACCAGCCATGGGGCACCCACTGAAGCTTTCTTT
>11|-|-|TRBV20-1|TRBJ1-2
CSARGSRGYTF
TGCAGTGCTAGAGGCTCCCGCGGCTACACCTTC
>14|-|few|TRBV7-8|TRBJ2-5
CASSLSGGTGTQYF
TGTGCCAGCAGCTTATCGGGCGGGACTGGGACCCAGTACTTC
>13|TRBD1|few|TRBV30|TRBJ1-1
CALTTGAWTEAFF
TGTGCCTTAACGACAGGGGCATGGACTGAAGCTTTCTTT
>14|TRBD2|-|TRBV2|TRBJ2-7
CASRGTSAQYEQYF
TGTGCCAGCAGGGGGACTAGCGCCCAGTACGAGCAGTACTTC
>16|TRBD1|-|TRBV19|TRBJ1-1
CASWRERTGLGTEAFF
TGTGCCAGCTGGCGGGAGAGGACAGGGCTTGGCACTGAAGCTTTCTTT
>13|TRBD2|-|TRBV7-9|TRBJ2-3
CASSSAGADTQYF
TGTGCCAGCAGCTCCGCGGGGGCAGATACGCAGTATTTT
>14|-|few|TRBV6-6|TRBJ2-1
CASSDPRRNHEQFF
TGTGCCAGCAGTGACCCCCGACGGAACCATGAGCAGTTCTTC
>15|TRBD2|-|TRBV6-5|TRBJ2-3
CASVTRRGAADTQYF
TGTGCCAGCGTCACTAGGCGGGGGGCAGCAGATACGCAGTATTTT
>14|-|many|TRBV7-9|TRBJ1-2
CATVGRRVKYGYTF
TGTGCCACCGTGGGACGCCGAGTCAAGTATGGCTACACCTTC
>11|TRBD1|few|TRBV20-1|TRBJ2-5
CSAAQGAPQYF
TGCAGTGCTGCGCAGGGGGCCCCCCAGTACTTC
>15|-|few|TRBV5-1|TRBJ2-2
CASSSRNTYTGELFF
TGTGCCAGCAGCTCCAGAAACACTTACACCGGGGAGCTGTTTTTT
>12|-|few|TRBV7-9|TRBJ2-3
CASSSQGDTQYF
TGTGCCAGCAGCTCGCAAGGTGATACGCAGTATTTT
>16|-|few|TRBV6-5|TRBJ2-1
CASSYSGTPSPDEQFF
TGTGCCAGCAGTTACTCCGGGACCCCCTCCCCGGATGAGCAGTTCTTC
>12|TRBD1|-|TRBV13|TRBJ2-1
CASSLTGSGQFF
TGTGCCAGCAGCCTGACAGGGTCGGGGCAGTTCTTC
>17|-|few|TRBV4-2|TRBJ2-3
CASSQGVRQGDTDTQYF
TGTGCCAGCAGCCAAGGAGTTCGGCAGGGAGACACAGATACGCAGTATTTT
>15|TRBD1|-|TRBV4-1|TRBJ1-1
CASSQPDRPNTEAFF
TGCGCCAGCAGCCAACCGGACAGGCCGAACACTGAAGCTTTCTTT
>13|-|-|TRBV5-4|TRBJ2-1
CASSLAEGYEQFF
TGTGCCAGCAGCTTGGCTGAGGGGTATGAGCAGTTCTTC
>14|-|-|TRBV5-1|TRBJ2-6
CASTSGNGANVLTF
TGCGCCAGCACCTCAGGGAATGGGGCCAACGTCCTGACTTTC
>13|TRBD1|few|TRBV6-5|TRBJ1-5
CASSPPTGQPQHF
TGTGCCAGCAGTCCCCCGACAGGGCAGCCCCAGCATTTT
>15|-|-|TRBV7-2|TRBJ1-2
CASSLGDAVRHGYTF
TGTGCCAGCAGCTTAGGGGACGCCGTACGACATGGCTACACCTTC
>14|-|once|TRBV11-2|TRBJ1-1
CASSSMTGPYEAFF
TGTGCCAGCAGCTCTATGACAGGTCCCTATGAAGCTTTCTTT
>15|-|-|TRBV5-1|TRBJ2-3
CASSLVGRSTDTQYF
TGCGCCAGCAGCTTGGTAGGGCGGAGCACAGATACGCAGTATTTT
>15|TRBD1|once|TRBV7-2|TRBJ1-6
CASSLARGLNSPLHF
TGTGCCAGCAGCTTAGCGAGGGGGCTCAATTCACCCCTCCACTTT
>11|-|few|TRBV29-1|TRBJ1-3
CSVLQLSTIYF
TGCAGCGTTTTACAGTTATCTACCATATATTTT
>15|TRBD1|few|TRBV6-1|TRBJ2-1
CASSVDRVSYNEQFF
TGTGCCAGCAGTGTGGACAGGGTCTCCTACAATGAGCAGTTCTTC
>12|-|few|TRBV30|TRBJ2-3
CAWTALADTQYF
TGTGCCTGGACGGCCTTAGCAGATACGCAGTATTTT
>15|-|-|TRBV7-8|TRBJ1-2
CASSSGAGRNYGYTF
TGTGCCAGCAGCTCAGGGGCAGGGAGGAACTATGGCTACACCTTC
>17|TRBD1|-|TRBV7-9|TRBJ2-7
CASSSLPGQVTTYEQYF
TGTGCCAGCAGCTCCCTACCGGGACAGGTTACGACCTACGAGCAGTACTTC
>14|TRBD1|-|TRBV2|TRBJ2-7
CASRDTRQGREQYF
TGTGCCAGCAGAGATACAAGACAGGGCCGCGAGCAGTACTTC